A single sample is the source of the 8 T cell receptor beta chains below, sequenced in a study of T cell responses to AZD1222 COVID-19 vaccine. TCRdb's table, derived via immunoSEQ multiplex PCR, lists solely in-frame clones and lacks some. This sample has roughly 200,000 clones, with over 85% found just once. Specimen: peripheral blood, collected 28 days after the second dose of the MenACWY control vaccine. Every receptor here comes from an adult who received the MenACWY meningococcal vaccine as a control.

This rearrangement joins TRBV7-6 to TRBJ2-1, with 9 bases identical to TRBD1. Germline V gene sequence: CDR1 SGHVS, CDR2 FNYEAQ. Unmatched junction bases numbered 5, after V lost 4 bases and J lost 1 base. The CDR3 sequence is 16 residues long. The CDR3, as DNA: TGTGCCAGCAGCTCGATCGGGACAGGGTCCTACAATGAGCAGTTCTTC. It translates to CASSSIGTGSYNEQFF.

The chain links TRBV5-4 to TRBJ2-3, with D possibly matching TRBD2 (5 bases). Germline V gene sequence: CDR1 SGHNT, CDR2 YYREEE (reference sequence). The CDR3 has 14 residues. Deletions cut 4 bases from V and 2 bases from J, with 11 bases between. In DNA, the CDR3 is TGTGCCAGCAGCCCGGAGGCTAACACAGATACGCAGTATTTT. It encodes CASSPEANTDTQYF.

The chain has TRBV12-3 or TRBV12-4 and TRBJ2-5; possible D gene TRBD1, 6 bases. The CDR3 sequence is 13 residues long. Deletions cut 2 bases from V and 7 bases from J, with 11 bases between. The CDR3 protein is CASSLQGLGTQYF. DNA for the CDR3: TGTGCCAGCAGTTTACAGGGGCTGGGGACCCAGTACTTC.

This chain connects TRBV5-5 to TRBJ1-3; the D is unclear. The CDR3 has 15 amino acids. Germline CDR1 and CDR2: SGHKS and YYEKEE (reference sequence). Trimming took 0 bases from V and 4 from J, leaving 11 bases between them. The CDR3 sequence: CASSLDVAGGNTIYF. In DNA form, the CDR3 reads TGTGCCAGCAGCTTGGACGTTGCGGGGGGAAACACCATATATTTT.

The chain has TRBV7-2 and TRBJ1-2; unclear D gene. Trimming pared 1 base from V and 4 bases from J, leaving 10 bases between. The germline V gene encodes CDR1 SGHTA and CDR2 FQGNSA. The CDR3 has 14 residues. CDR3: CASSLDLGSYGYTF. The CDR3 DNA follows: TGTGCCAGCAGCTTAGATTTAGGGTCCTATGGCTACACCTTC.

This chain uses TRBV3-1 (or the pseudogene TRBV3-2) with TRBJ2-1, with a tentative D call TRBD2 (5 bases). The CDR3 length is 15 residues. CDR1 and CDR2 from the germline V gene are LGHDT and YNNKEL (reference sequence). The germline V and J ends were trimmed by 0 bases and 6 bases, with 12 bases remaining between them. The CDR3 region has the DNA TGTGCCAGCAGCCAAGATTATACGGCGGGCAATGAGCAGTTCTTC. Translation: CASSQDYTAGNEQFF.

This chain connects TRBV19 to TRBJ1-2, with D maybe TRBD1 (5 bases). This CDR3 has 15 amino acids. V lost 5 bases and J 4 bases, leaving 17 bases between the germline ends. CDR1 and CDR2 (germline): LNHDA, SQIVND (reference sequence). The CDR3, as DNA: TGTGCCAGTAGTCCGACAGTGGGAGCTATCTATGGCTACACCTTC. This encodes CASSPTVGAIYGYTF. Full variable domain (outside the CDR3, taken from reference TRBV19 and TRBJ1-2): DGGITQSPKYLFRKEGQNVTLSCEQNLNHDAMYWYRQDPGQGLRLIYYSQIVNDFQKGDIAEGYSVSREKKESFPLTVTSAQKNPTAFYLCASSPTVGAIYGYTFGSGTRLTVV.

This chain connects TRBV30 to TRBJ1-4; a possible D gene is TRBD1 (6 bases). Germline V gives CDR1 GTSNPN, CDR2 SVGIG (reference sequence). Trimming removed 2 bases from V and 0 bases from J, with 16 bases in between. The CDR3 runs 17 residues. The DNA of the CDR3 is TGTGCCTGGAGTCCCGGGACATTCCTAACAACTAATGAAAAACTGTTTTTT. The encoded protein is CAWSPGTFLTTNEKLFF.